Sequencing of this T cell receptor beta chain was carried out in a study of shared clonotypes between healthy human individuals. TCRdb keeps only in-frame clones here, not all; method: immunoSEQ multiplex PCR. The profile shows over 2 million clones, roughly 94% of them singletons. V shed 6 bases and J 5 bases; nucleotides not matched to a gene: 8. The CDR3 extends over 15 amino acids. The germline V gene encodes CDR1 MNHEY and CDR2 SMNVEV (reference sequence). This clone was observed a single time. V and J are TRBV27 and TRBJ2-1; 9 nucleotides align to TRBD1. Sequencing was performed on naive CD4+ T cells sorted from blood. Subset meaning: CD45RA+ positively selected. The origin of this receptor is a man aged 18 to 35 in good health. In DNA, the CDR3 is TGTGCCAGCAGCTACAGGGGGCTTAGGGACAATGAGCAGTTCTTC. Its translation is CASSYRGLRDNEQFF.